This passage covers 13 T cell receptor beta chains from one sample sequenced in a study of blood T cells in healthy people across ages. Alongside a J-beta primer mix, a sample-barcoded 5' primer served in a second PCR lasting 7 to 11 cycles. TCRdb processed the 5' RACE reads anew with MiXCR; each CDR3 protein has one entry. The sample contains about 1.6 million distinct CDR3 sequences, roughly a third of which appear only once. The sample was blood. These TCRs come from a woman younger than 45 in good health.

This clonotype has only a few counts. The chain is built from TRBV6-1 and TRBJ1-1; D is ambiguous. The CDR3 length is 14 residues. The V and J ends lost 2 bases and 2 bases respectively, with 9 bases between them. Germline V gene sequence: CDR1 MNHNS, CDR2 SASEGT. The CDR3 coding sequence is TGTGCCAGCAGTGAAACGGTGATTAACACTGAAGCTTTCTTT. Translating it yields CASSETVINTEAFF.

Comment on this clonotype: The germline gene is not matched at one end of the junction; a read error may be the cause. The rearrangement links TRBV24-1 to TRBJ2-1; D remains unclear. The germline V gene encodes CDR1 KGHDR and CDR2 SFDVKD. The CDR3 is 15 residues long. Here the CDR3 DNA reads TGTGCCACCAGTGATTTGTCCCCCTCCAACAATGAGCAGTTCTTC. It yields the protein CATSDLSPSNNEQFF.

This clonotype occurred many times. The chain combines TRBV10-3 with TRBJ2-7, with 9 bases identical to TRBD1. Germline CDR1 is ENHRY and CDR2 is SYGVKD. This CDR3 comprises 14 residues. Unmatched junction bases numbered 8, after V lost 6 bases and J lost 5 bases. CDR3 in amino acids: CAIREQGARNEQYF. The CDR3 DNA reads as TGTGCCATCAGGGAACAGGGGGCTCGCAACGAGCAGTACTTC.

V usage is TRBV4-1 and J usage is TRBJ2-7; 8 bases align to TRBD2. The DNA end lines up better with TRBJ2-5; the J call may be wrong. Germline V CDR1 and CDR2: MGHRA, YSYEKL. This CDR3 is built from 16 residues. CDR3 DNA: TGCGCCAGCAGCCTCCGAGGAGCGGGAGTCCCAGAGACCCAGTACTTC. It translates to CASSLRGAGVPETQYF.

This clonotype was seen only a few times. The chain links TRBV20-1 to TRBJ1-2; TRBD1 matches at 7 bases. The germline V gene has CDR1 DFQATT and CDR2 SNEGSKA (reference sequence). The CDR3 is 14 amino acids. V was pared by 6 bases and J by 8 bases, with 15 bases of the junction left unmatched. Here the CDR3 reads CSAPRQGSSQGYTF. The CDR3, as DNA: TGCAGTGCCCCTAGACAGGGTAGTTCGCAGGGCTACACCTTC.

The J gene is TRBJ1-2, the V gene TRBV5-1, with D possibly matching TRBD1 (6 bases). The CDR3 length is 15 residues. Trimming took off 0 bases at V and 5 bases at J, with 14 bases between the two ends. The germline CDR1 and CDR2 sequences are SGHRS and YFSETQ. The CDR3 DNA reads as TGCGCCAGCAGCTTGGGGCAGGGGAGCCCATATGGCTACACCTTC. It yields the protein CASSLGQGSPYGYTF.

The rearrangement uses TRBV7-6 and TRBJ2-1; TRBD1 matches at 9 bases. CDR1 is SGHVS and CDR2 is FNYEAQ in the germline V gene. V was pared by 1 base and J by 9 bases, with 4 bases of the junction left unmatched. CDR3 size: 14 residues. The CDR3 region is CASSLGDRGSEQFF. As DNA, the CDR3 is TGTGCCAGCAGCTTAGGAGACAGGGGGTCTGAGCAGTTCTTC.

This clonotype has only a few counts. The V gene is TRBV5-1, the J gene TRBJ2-7; D may be TRBD1 or TRBD2 (6 bases each). Trimming took off 0 bases at V and 3 bases at J, with 22 bases between the two ends. CDR1 and CDR2 (germline): SGHRS, YFSETQ. This CDR3 contains 18 residues. The CDR3 DNA reads as TGCGCCAGCAGCTTGGCCCTTGAGTCGGGGGCCATCGGCTACGAGCAGTACTTC. This translates into CASSLALESGAIGYEQYF.

This chain connects TRBV28 to TRBJ2-1, with 7 bases matching TRBD1. CDR1 is MDHEN and CDR2 is SYDVKM in the germline V gene. The ends lost 4 bases at V and 4 bases at J; junction bases unmatched: 7. The CDR3 has 15 amino acids. CDR3 nucleotides: TGTGCCAGCAGTTCGACAGGGCTAGCATACAATGAGCAGTTCTTC. Encoded protein: CASSSTGLAYNEQFF.

This clonotype was counted a few times. This chain uses TRBV5-6 with TRBJ1-2, with 7 bases aligning to TRBD1. Germline assignment: CDR1 SGHDT and CDR2 YYEEEE. The trim removed 4 bases at V and 2 bases at J, leaving 8 bases unmatched. This CDR3 is built from 15 residues. The chain's CDR3 is CASSRPDRVNYGYTF. CDR3 in DNA: TGTGCCAGCAGCCGACCTGACAGGGTGAACTATGGCTACACCTTC.

This clonotype has a count of ten or more. The rearrangement links TRBV29-1 to TRBJ2-7; tentatively, D is TRBD2 (5 bases). Per the germline V gene, CDR1 is SQVTM and CDR2 is ANQGSEA. V dropped 4 bases and J dropped 3 bases, with 10 bases sitting between them. This CDR3 region has 12 residues. In nucleotides, the CDR3 is TGCAGCGTTGCCGGGGTCGGCTACGAGCAGTACTTC. This gives the protein CSVAGVGYEQYF.

This clonotype was detected a few times. CDR3 protein: CSARAQGASSYNEQFF. The CDR3 DNA sequence: TGCAGTGCTAGAGCCCAGGGGGCGAGCTCCTACAATGAGCAGTTCTTC. This chain connects TRBV20-1 to TRBJ2-1; 8 bases agree with TRBD1. Looked up from germline, CDR1 is DFQATT and CDR2 is SNEGSKA (reference sequence). J lost 0 bases, V lost 1 base, and 5 bases had no gene match. This CDR3 comprises 16 residues.

The chain's CDR3 is CSARETGSGNTIYF. Written as DNA, the CDR3 is TGCAGTGCTAGGGAAACAGGGTCTGGAAACACCATATATTTT. The chain links TRBV20-1 to TRBJ1-3; the D gene is possibly TRBD1 (6 bases). Deletions cut 3 bases from V and 1 base from J, with 10 bases between. CDR3 size: 14 residues. CDR1 and CDR2 (germline): DFQATT, SNEGSKA (reference sequence).